Reported below is one TCR beta chain. These data belong to a study of blood T cell repertoires in COVID-19. On the study more broadly: Sites across the United States, Italy and Spain contributed samples from acute and convalescent COVID-19. Sample material is recorded as cDNA or gDNA derived from T cells, B-cell-depleted T cells, or PBMCs.

Per the original methods: Estimated nucleated cell counts came from reference gene primer amplification. Produced via immunoSEQ multiplex PCR; TCRdb's table is partial and in-frame only. V, J and clone size reflect that table, while D and trimming were determined from the DNA. Of around 130,000 clones listed, around four fifths are singletons. Germline V gives CDR1 SGHTA, CDR2 FQGNSA. The junction had 6 bases not matched to a gene; V was cut back by 5 bases and J by 2 bases. This CDR3 spans 15 amino acids. The sequence derives from a man aged 35-49 years with active or convalescent COVID-19. This chain links TRBV7-2 with TRBJ2-1, with 7 bases lining up with TRBD2. Sequenced sample: peripheral blood. The chain's CDR3 is CASSPGGGTYNEQFF. The CDR3 DNA is TGTGCCAGCAGCCCCGGCGGGGGAACCTACAATGAGCAGTTCTTC. Full variable domain (outside the CDR3, taken from reference TRBV7-2 and TRBJ2-1): GAGVSQSPSNKVTEKGKDVELRCDPISGHTALYWYRQSLGQGLEFLIYFQGNSAPDKSGLPSDRFSAERTGGSVSTLTIQRTQQEDSAVYLCASSPGGGTYNEQFFGPGTRLTVL.